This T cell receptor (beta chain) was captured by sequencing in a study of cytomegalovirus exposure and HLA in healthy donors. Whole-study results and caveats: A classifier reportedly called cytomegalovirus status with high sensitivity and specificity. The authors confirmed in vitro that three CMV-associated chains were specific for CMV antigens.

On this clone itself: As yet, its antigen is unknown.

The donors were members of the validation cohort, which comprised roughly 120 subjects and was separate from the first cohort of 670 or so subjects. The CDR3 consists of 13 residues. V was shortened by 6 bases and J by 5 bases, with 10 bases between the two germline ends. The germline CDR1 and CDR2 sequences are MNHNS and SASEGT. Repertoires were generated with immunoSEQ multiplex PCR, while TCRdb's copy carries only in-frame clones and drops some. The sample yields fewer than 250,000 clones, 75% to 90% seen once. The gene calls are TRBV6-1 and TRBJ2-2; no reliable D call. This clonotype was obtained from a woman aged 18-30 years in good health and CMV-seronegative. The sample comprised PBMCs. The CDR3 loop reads CASRDGPTGELFF. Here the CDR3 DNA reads TGTGCCAGCAGGGACGGCCCGACCGGGGAGCTGTTTTTT.